These 21 T cell receptor beta chains originate from one sample sequenced in a study of T cell changes during pregnancy in multiple sclerosis. Libraries were prepared by immunoSEQ multiplex PCR; TCRdb keeps only in-frame clonotypes and omits some of them. The profile shows tens of thousands of clones, approximately 95% of them singletons. The material was CD8+ T cells from peripheral blood mononuclear cells, obtained in the third trimester of pregnancy. The receptors come from a female donor with multiple sclerosis, enrolled in a pregnancy study.

This clone was counted only a few times. V and J are TRBV7-6 and TRBJ1-6; D is unresolved. CDR1 is SGHVS and CDR2 is FNYEAQ in the germline V gene. Trimming took 2 bases from V and 10 from J, leaving 12 bases between them. The length of the CDR3 is 14 residues. The CDR3 loop is CASSLNRSQSPLHF. In nucleotides, the CDR3 is TGTGCCAGCAGCTTAAATCGATCCCAGTCACCCCTCCACTTT.

The rearrangement links TRBV27 to TRBJ2-7; the D gene is possibly TRBD1 (6 bases). Deletions cut 3 bases from V and 7 bases from J, with 10 bases between. CDR1 and CDR2 from the germline V gene are MNHEY and SMNVEV (reference sequence). The CDR3 covers 12 residues. CDR3 sequence reads: CASSFTGREQYF. The CDR3 nucleotides are TGTGCCAGCAGTTTTACAGGGCGTGAGCAGTACTTC.

The chain couples TRBV5-1 to TRBJ1-1; weak D call: TRBD1 (6 bases). Germline-derived CDR1 and CDR2 are SGHRS and YFSETQ. The length of the CDR3 is 13 residues. V dropped 5 bases and J dropped 3 bases, with 11 bases sitting between them. The CDR3 protein is CASRFRGDTEAFF. CDR3 sequence (DNA): TGCGCCAGCAGGTTCAGGGGAGACACTGAAGCTTTCTTT.

This rearrangement joins TRBV7-2 to TRBJ2-1; 10 bases are shared with TRBD2. The CDR3 extends over 16 amino acids. Trimming at V came to 4 bases and at J to 4 bases, leaving 7 bases not matched to a gene. Germline V gene sequence: CDR1 SGHTA, CDR2 FQGNSA. CDR3 bases: TGTGCCAGCAGCTCCAGGACTAGCGGTATATACAATGAGCAGTTCTTC. Protein: CASSSRTSGIYNEQFF.

The V and J genes are TRBV27 and TRBJ1-5; D gene unclear. CDR1 and CDR2 (germline): MNHEY, SMNVEV (reference sequence). The CDR3 runs 14 residues. The germline V and J ends were trimmed by 5 bases and 6 bases, with 14 bases remaining between them. The CDR3 DNA follows: TGTGCCAGCAGTCCCGGACTAGGAGGTCAGCCCCAGCATTTT. It yields the protein CASSPGLGGQPQHF.

V usage is TRBV11-2 and J usage is TRBJ2-5; D perhaps matches TRBD2 (6 bases). Trimming left V 3 bases short and J 5 bases short, with 10 bases between. This CDR3 is built from 13 residues. Germline CDR1 is SGHAT and CDR2 is FQNNGV. CDR3 nucleotides: TGTGCCAGCAGCTTCGGGGGTGGCGAGACCCAGTACTTC. Translation: CASSFGGGETQYF.

The V and J genes are TRBV27 and TRBJ1-1; 9 bases fit TRBD1. This CDR3 contains 17 residues. Germline loops: CDR1 MNHEY, CDR2 SMNVEV (reference sequence). Unmatched junction bases numbered 17, after V lost 8 bases and J lost 4 bases. As DNA, the CDR3 is TGTGCCAGCCCAGTTCCTCTCCAGACAGGGGGGGTCACTGAAGCTTTCTTT. It translates to CASPVPLQTGGVTEAFF.

This chain links TRBV4-2 with TRBJ1-2; D not resolved. The CDR3 spans 14 residues. The germline V gene has CDR1 LGHNA and CDR2 YNFKEQ. V lost 0 bases and J 2 bases, leaving 7 bases between the germline ends. The CDR3 loop is CASSQDPGNYGYTF. In nucleotides, the CDR3 is TGTGCCAGCAGCCAAGATCCGGGGAACTATGGCTACACCTTC.

V gene TRBV9 combines with J gene TRBJ2-6; tentatively, D is TRBD2 (6 bases). Germline-derived CDR1 and CDR2 are SGDLS and YYNGEE. V was clipped by 2 bases and J by 2 bases, with 11 bases between them. CDR3 length: 16 amino acids. CDR3 in amino acids: CASSVRDWAGANVLTF. As DNA, the CDR3 is TGTGCCAGCAGCGTTAGGGACTGGGCTGGGGCCAACGTCCTGACTTTC.

The chain has TRBV28 and TRBJ1-3; the match to TRBD1 covers 9 bases. Germline CDR1 is MDHEN and CDR2 is SYDVKM. Unmatched junction bases numbered 11, after V lost 5 bases and J lost 6 bases. The CDR3 spans 16 residues. DNA for the CDR3: TGTGCCAGCAGTCCGCTTTCCACAGGGGGCGAAAACACCATATATTTT. Its protein is CASSPLSTGGENTIYF.

The V call is TRBV27, the J call TRBJ2-1; D perhaps matches TRBD1 (6 bases). With 5 bases removed from V and 6 bases from J, the gap between germline ends came to 17 bases. There are 15 residues in the CDR3. Germline loops: CDR1 MNHEY, CDR2 SMNVEV (reference sequence). Written as DNA, the CDR3 is TGTGCCAGCAGTGACTCAGGGGTTTACGGCAATGAGCAGTTCTTC. Its protein is CASSDSGVYGNEQFF.

The chain couples TRBV9 to TRBJ1-1; maybe TRBD1 (5 bases). Germline loops: CDR1 SGDLS, CDR2 YYNGEE. The CDR3 has 14 residues. Trimming removed 0 bases at V and 3 bases at J, with 9 bases between. The CDR3 protein is CASSVEPGDTEAFF. The CDR3 region has the DNA TGTGCCAGCAGCGTAGAACCGGGGGACACTGAAGCTTTCTTT.

The chain carries TRBV7-2 and TRBJ1-4; 8 nucleotides align to TRBD1. The germline V gene has CDR1 SGHTA and CDR2 FQGNSA. The CDR3 consists of 16 residues. V was clipped by 1 base and J by 4 bases; unmatched bases: 5. CDR3 sequence: CASSLGGTGLNEKLFF. In DNA form, the CDR3 reads TGTGCCAGCAGCTTAGGCGGGACAGGACTTAATGAAAAACTGTTTTTT. The whole variable domain, remainder taken from reference TRBV7-2 and TRBJ1-4, is GAGVSQSPSNKVTEKGKDVELRCDPISGHTALYWYRQSLGQGLEFLIYFQGNSAPDKSGLPSDRFSAERTGGSVSTLTIQRTQQEDSAVYLCASSLGGTGLNEKLFFGSGTQLSVL.

This clone has a single count. V and J are TRBV2 and TRBJ2-1; D is unresolved. Germline CDR1 is SNHLY and CDR2 is FYNNEI. This CDR3 region has 11 residues. V lost 4 bases and J lost 11, with 9 bases in between. The CDR3 sequence: CASSGESQQFF. The CDR3 DNA sequence: TGTGCCAGCAGTGGAGAGAGCCAGCAGTTCTTC.

This sequence joins TRBV27 and TRBJ1-1; 11 bases fit TRBD1. Germline CDR1 reads MNHEY; CDR2 reads SMNVEV (reference sequence). CDR3 size: 17 residues. Trimming cost V 4 bases and J 2 bases; bases outside gene matches: 9. As DNA, the CDR3 is TGTGCCAGCAGTTCTCTCTTGGGACAGGGGGTTAACACTGAAGCTTTCTTT. As protein: CASSSLLGQGVNTEAFF.

This chain joins TRBV5-5 and TRBJ1-6; D gene uncertain. This CDR3 has 15 amino acids. V dropped 0 bases and J dropped 7 bases, with 11 bases sitting between them. Germline CDR1 and CDR2: SGHKS and YYEKEE (reference sequence). CDR3 in DNA: TGTGCCAGCAGCTTGGAAGAGGGAAGGAATTCACCCCTCCACTTT. It specifies CASSLEEGRNSPLHF.

The chain couples TRBV4-1 to TRBJ2-7; D perhaps matches TRBD2 (5 bases). Looked up from germline, CDR1 is MGHRA and CDR2 is YSYEKL. V lost 0 bases, J lost 3 bases, and 15 bases lay in between. The CDR3 contains 16 residues. CDR3 in DNA: TGCGCCAGCAGCCAAGAAGTCCCTCCCGGGAACTACGAGCAGTACTTC. Translation: CASSQEVPPGNYEQYF.

The V gene is TRBV27, the J gene TRBJ2-7; 7 nucleotides line up with TRBD1. Per germline, CDR1 MNHEY and CDR2 SMNVEV (reference sequence). V gave up 3 bases and J gave up 3 bases; unmatched junction bases: 5. The CDR3 sequence is 14 residues long. CDR3 amino acids: CASSFDRVGYEQYF. The CDR3 region has the DNA TGTGCCAGCAGTTTCGACAGGGTCGGCTACGAGCAGTACTTC.

V is TRBV6-1 and J is TRBJ2-1, with 15 bases matching TRBD2. The length of the CDR3 is 15 residues. Trimming cost V 4 bases and J 7 bases; bases outside gene matches: 2. From germline, CDR1 is MNHNS and CDR2 SASEGT. The CDR3 DNA follows: TGTGCCAGCAGTGGGGGACTAGCGGGAGGAAATGAGCAGTTCTTC. This gives the protein CASSGGLAGGNEQFF.

The rearrangement links TRBV4-3 to TRBJ1-1, with D possibly matching TRBD1 (6 bases). The CDR3 covers 13 residues. V lost 2 bases and J 5 bases, leaving 9 bases between the germline ends. In germline, CDR1 is LGHNA, CDR2 YSLEER. The CDR3 is CASSQTGFTEAFF. Here the CDR3 DNA reads TGCGCCAGCAGCCAAACAGGGTTTACTGAAGCTTTCTTT.

The chain recombines TRBV9 with TRBJ2-2, with TRBD2 matching over 12 bases. This CDR3 is 15 amino acids long. The V gene's germline CDR1 is SGDLS and CDR2 YYNGEE. Unmatched junction bases numbered 4, after V lost 4 bases and J lost 6 bases. In DNA, the CDR3 is TGTGCCAGCAGCCATGGACTAGCGGGATCCGGGGAGCTGTTTTTT. The encoded protein is CASSHGLAGSGELFF.